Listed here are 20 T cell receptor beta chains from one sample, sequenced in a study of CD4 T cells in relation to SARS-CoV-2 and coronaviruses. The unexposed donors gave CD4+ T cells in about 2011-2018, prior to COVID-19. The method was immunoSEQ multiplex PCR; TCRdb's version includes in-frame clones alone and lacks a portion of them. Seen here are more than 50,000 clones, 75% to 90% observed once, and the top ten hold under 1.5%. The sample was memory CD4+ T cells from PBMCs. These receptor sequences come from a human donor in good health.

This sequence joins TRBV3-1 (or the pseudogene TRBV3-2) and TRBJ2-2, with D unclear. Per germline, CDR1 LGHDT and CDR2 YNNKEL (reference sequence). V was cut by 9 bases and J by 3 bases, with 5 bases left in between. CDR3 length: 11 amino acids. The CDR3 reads CASLHTGELFF. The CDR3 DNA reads TGTGCCAGTCTGCACACCGGGGAGCTGTTTTTT.

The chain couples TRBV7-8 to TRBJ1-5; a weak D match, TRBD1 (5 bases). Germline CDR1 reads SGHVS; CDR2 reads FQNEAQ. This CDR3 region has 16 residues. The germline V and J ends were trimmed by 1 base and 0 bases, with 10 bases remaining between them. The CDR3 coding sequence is TGTGCCAGCAGCTTAGTTCAGGGATCTAGCAATCAGCCCCAGCATTTT. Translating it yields CASSLVQGSSNQPQHF.

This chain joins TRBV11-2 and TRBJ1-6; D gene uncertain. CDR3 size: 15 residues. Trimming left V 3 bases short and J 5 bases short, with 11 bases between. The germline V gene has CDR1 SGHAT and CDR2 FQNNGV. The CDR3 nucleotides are TGTGCCAGCAGCTTCCCCCGTAATAATAATTCACCCCTCCACTTT. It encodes CASSFPRNNNSPLHF.

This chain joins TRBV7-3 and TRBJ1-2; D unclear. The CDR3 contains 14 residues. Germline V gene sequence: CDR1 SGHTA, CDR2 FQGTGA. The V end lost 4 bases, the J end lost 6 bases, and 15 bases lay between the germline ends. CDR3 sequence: CASSSVGPNDGYTF. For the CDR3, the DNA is TGTGCCAGCAGCTCGGTGGGTCCGAACGATGGCTACACCTTC.

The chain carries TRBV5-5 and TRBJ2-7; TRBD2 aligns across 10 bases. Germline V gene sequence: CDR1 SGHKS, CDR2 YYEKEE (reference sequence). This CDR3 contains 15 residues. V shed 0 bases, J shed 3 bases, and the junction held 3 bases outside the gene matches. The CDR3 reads CASSLAPSGSYEQYF. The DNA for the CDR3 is TGTGCCAGCAGCTTGGCACCTAGCGGGAGCTACGAGCAGTACTTC.

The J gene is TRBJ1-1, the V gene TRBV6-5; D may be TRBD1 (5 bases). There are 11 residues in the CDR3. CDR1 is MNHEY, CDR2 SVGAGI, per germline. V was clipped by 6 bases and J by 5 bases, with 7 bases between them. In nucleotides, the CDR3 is TGTGCCAGCAGCCGGGGGACTGAAGCTTTCTTT. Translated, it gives CASSRGTEAFF.

This chain's CDR3 is CASSSRLAGGGDTQYF. The CDR3 DNA reads TGTGCCAGCAGCTCCAGACTAGCGGGAGGGGGAGATACGCAGTATTTT. The chain combines TRBV7-8 with TRBJ2-3; 14 bases align to TRBD2. CDR1 SGHVS and CDR2 FQNEAQ come from the germline V gene. Trimming cost V 4 bases and J 5 bases; bases outside gene matches: 5. There are 16 residues in the CDR3.

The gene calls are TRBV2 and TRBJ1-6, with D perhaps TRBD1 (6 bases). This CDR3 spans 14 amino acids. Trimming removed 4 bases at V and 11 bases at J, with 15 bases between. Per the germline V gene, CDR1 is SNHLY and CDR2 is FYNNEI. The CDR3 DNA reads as TGTGCCAGCAGTGGGGGGCGACAGCCTACACCCCTCCACTTT. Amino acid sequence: CASSGGRQPTPLHF.

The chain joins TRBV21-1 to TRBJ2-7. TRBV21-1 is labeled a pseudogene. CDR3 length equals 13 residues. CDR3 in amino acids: CASSKGPPYEQYF. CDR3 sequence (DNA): TGTGCCAGCAGCAAAGGTCCGCCCTACGAGCAGTACTTC.

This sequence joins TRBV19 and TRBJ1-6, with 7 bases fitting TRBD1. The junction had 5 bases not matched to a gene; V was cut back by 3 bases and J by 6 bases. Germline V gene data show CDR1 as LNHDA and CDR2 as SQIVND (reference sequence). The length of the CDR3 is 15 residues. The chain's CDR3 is CASSISRDSNSPLHF. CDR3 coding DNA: TGTGCCAGTAGTATCTCTCGGGACAGTAATTCACCCCTCCACTTT.

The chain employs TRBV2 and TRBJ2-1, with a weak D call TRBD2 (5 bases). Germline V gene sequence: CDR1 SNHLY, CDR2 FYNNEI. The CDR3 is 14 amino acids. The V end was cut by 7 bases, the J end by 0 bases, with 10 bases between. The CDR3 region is CASIPGISYNEQFF. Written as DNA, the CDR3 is TGTGCCAGCATCCCCGGGATCTCCTACAATGAGCAGTTCTTC.

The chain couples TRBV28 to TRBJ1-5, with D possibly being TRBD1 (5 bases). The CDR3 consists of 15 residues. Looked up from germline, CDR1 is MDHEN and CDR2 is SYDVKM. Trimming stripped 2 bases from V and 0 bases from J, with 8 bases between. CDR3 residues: CASSLGGNSNQPQHF. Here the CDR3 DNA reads TGTGCCAGCAGTTTAGGGGGAAATAGCAATCAGCCCCAGCATTTT.

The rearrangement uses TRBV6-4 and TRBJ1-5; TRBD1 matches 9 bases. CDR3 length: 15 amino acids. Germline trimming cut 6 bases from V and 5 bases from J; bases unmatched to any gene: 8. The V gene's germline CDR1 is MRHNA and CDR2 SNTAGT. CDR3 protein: CASSPTGGSDQPQHF. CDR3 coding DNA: TGTGCCAGCAGCCCAACAGGGGGCAGCGATCAGCCCCAGCATTTT.

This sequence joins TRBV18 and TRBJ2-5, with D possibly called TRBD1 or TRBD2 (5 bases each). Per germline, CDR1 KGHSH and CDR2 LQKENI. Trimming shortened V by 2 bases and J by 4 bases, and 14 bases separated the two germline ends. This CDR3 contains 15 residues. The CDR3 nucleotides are TGTGCCAGCTCACCATCAGGGACGGATCTAGAGACCCAGTACTTC. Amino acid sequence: CASSPSGTDLETQYF.

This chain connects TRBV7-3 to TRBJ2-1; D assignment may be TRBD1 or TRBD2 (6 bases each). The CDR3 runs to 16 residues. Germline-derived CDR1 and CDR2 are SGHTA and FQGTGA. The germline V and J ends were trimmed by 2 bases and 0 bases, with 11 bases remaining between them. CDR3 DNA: TGTGCCAGCAGCTTACCAGGGGACTCCTCCTACAATGAGCAGTTCTTC. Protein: CASSLPGDSSYNEQFF. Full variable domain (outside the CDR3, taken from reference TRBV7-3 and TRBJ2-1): GAGVSQTPSNKVTEKGKYVELRCDPISGHTALYWYRQSLGQGPEFLIYFQGTGAADDSGLPNDRFFAVRPEGSVSTLKIQRTERGDSAVYLCASSLPGDSSYNEQFFGPGTRLTVL.

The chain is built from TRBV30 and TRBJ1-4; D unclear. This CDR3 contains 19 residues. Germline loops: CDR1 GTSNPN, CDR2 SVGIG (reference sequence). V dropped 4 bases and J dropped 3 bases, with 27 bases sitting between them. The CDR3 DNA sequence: TGTGCCTGGAATAGTGCGCCACCCCATTACCTCAACTCTAATGAAAAACTGTTTTTT. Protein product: CAWNSAPPHYLNSNEKLFF.

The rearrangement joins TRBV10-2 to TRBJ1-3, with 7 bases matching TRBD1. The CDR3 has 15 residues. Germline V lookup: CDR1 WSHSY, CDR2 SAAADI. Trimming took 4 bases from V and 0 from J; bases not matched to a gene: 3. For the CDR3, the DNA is TGCGCCAGCAGTGGCCCAGGGGGCTCTGGAAACACCATATATTTT. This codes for CASSGPGGSGNTIYF.

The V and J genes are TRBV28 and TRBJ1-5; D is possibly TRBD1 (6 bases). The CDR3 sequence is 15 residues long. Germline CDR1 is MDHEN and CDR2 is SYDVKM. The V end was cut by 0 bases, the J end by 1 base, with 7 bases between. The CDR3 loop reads CASSLWDSSNQPQHF. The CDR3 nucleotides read TGTGCCAGCAGTTTATGGGACAGCAGCAATCAGCCCCAGCATTTT.

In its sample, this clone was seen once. CDR3 amino acids: CATSSGVGTAGSGNTIYF. The DNA of the CDR3 is TGTGCCACCAGCAGTGGGGTCGGGACAGCGGGCTCTGGAAACACCATATATTTT. V is TRBV15 and J is TRBJ1-3, with TRBD1 matching over 7 bases. This CDR3 contains 18 residues. V gave up 3 bases and J gave up 0 bases; unmatched junction bases: 11. CDR1 LNHNV and CDR2 YYDKDF come from the germline V gene (reference sequence).

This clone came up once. The CDR3 coding sequence is TGTGCCAGCAGCCAAGCAGGAACTAGCGGCTACACCTTC. Amino acids: CASSQAGTSGYTF. The chain uses TRBV14 and TRBJ1-2, with D hard to call. Per the germline V gene, CDR1 is SGHDN and CDR2 is FVKESK. V was pared by 1 base and J by 8 bases, with 11 bases between. There are 13 residues in the CDR3.